Listed below are T cell receptor beta chains from one sample, sequenced in a study of beta chain features in type 1 diabetes. Assay used: immunoSEQ multiplex PCR; TCRdb lists only in-frame clones, some missing. The sample includes about 320,000 clones, around 15% seen only once; the top ten take over 5.5%. The sample was central memory CD4+ T cells from blood. These TCRs come from a man younger than 45 in good health. Each CDR3 is given without its conserved first and last residue. A D gene is named only where the DNA matches it firmly.

d_call v_call cdr3_aa
- TRBV5-1 ASSLAGGFEQY
- TRBV5-1 ASSLRGYEQY
- TRBV9 ASSVTGNTEAF
TRBD2 TRBV9 ASSPQSGMMGDTQY
- TRBV6-4 ASSDSSRSPQH
- TRBV5-1 ASSISGLQNTEAF
- TRBV5-8 ASSPWVVPGSNYGYT
- TRBV6-6 ASNYPGRTYEQY
TRBD1 TRBV11-3 ASSLTGRPGT
- TRBV7-8 ASSLDLRLESSYEQY
- TRBV7-2 ASSFSGSEQF
- TRBV30 AWSEEVNTEAF
- TRBV14 ASSRLVFADTQY
- TRBV4-3 ASSQTLGGNQPQH
TRBD1 TRBV2 ASTGTGGRETQY
TRBD1 TRBV7-8 ASSPTGGEAF
TRBD1 TRBV7-2 ASSLDRKAYEQY
- TRBV30 AWSRQLTGELF
- TRBV7-3 ASSEGARETQY
- TRBV11-3 ASSGNSGETQY
TRBD2 TRBV7-9 ASSSPSGGRSLDTQY
- TRBV7-2 ASSLSGDNYGYT
- TRBV19 ASSIARAPYNEQF
TRBD2 TRBV7-3 ASSLKGPWSTSGRANNEQF
TRBD1 TRBV9 ASSQQGAVRNTIY
- TRBV29-1 SSLLDTQY
TRBD1 TRBV6-5 ASRRDRGSGYT
- TRBV25-1 ASSASVGPTDTQY
- TRBV7-2 ASSLITGKVGYGYT
- TRBV7-2 ASSLAAQPQH
TRBD1 TRBV29-1 SVGDRGGYT
TRBD2 TRBV29-1 SVVAGPRWENEQF